This record covers a single T cell receptor beta chain. The germline gives CDR1 SGHRS, CDR2 YFSETQ. This CDR3 is 14 amino acids long. V dropped 5 bases and J dropped 7; count of bases not matched to a gene: 7. Here immunoSEQ multiplex PCR was the method, and the copy in TCRdb shows in-frame clones only, minus some. The sample has approximately 80,000 clones; roughly 90% are singletons. This entry belongs to a study of technical replicates of blood from a handful of donors. The receptor's source is a human donor in good health. Sequenced input: T cells isolated from PBMCs. This chain links TRBV5-1 with TRBJ1-4, with 8 bases identical to TRBD1. The CDR3 DNA is TGCGCCAGCAGGGAGAGACAGGGGCTTGAAAAACTGTTTTTT. Protein sequence: CASRERQGLEKLFF.